The 4 T cell receptor beta chains presented below share a single source sample, sequenced in a study of blood T cell repertoires in COVID-19. This table comes from immunoSEQ multiplex PCR, and its TCRdb copy is limited to in-frame clones, with some not included. Here the sample spans just over 70,000 clones, 90% to 95% being singletons. Sequencing was done on a sample of peripheral blood. The receptors were gathered from a human donor in a cohort sampled during active COVID-19.

This chain uses TRBV25-1 with TRBJ1-2, with D tentatively TRBD1 (5 bases). Trimming shortened V by 9 bases and J by 1 base, and 18 bases separated the two germline ends. There are 15 residues in the CDR3. From germline, CDR1 is MGHDK and CDR2 SYGVNS. The DNA for the CDR3 is TGTGCCAGTCGGGGTGGGGGGTCGGATAACTATGGCTACACCTTC. It is translated as CASRGGGSDNYGYTF.

This clone was counted between two and nine times. The chain uses TRBV11-2 and TRBJ2-7; a weak D match, TRBD1 (7 bases). This CDR3 spans 16 amino acids. V was shortened by 5 bases and J by 3 bases, with 20 bases between the two germline ends. Germline V gene lookup returns CDR1 SGHAT and CDR2 FQNNGV. As DNA, the CDR3 is TGTGCCAGCAGCCCGCAAAAGGCAGGGGGGATCTACGAGCAGTACTTC. Translated, it gives CASSPQKAGGIYEQYF.

This chain connects TRBV7-3 to TRBJ2-1; D unclear. The V and J ends lost 8 bases and 5 bases respectively, with 13 bases between them. This CDR3 is built from 13 residues. Per germline, CDR1 SGHTA and CDR2 FQGTGA. CDR3 sequence reads: CASSSGTHNEQFF. The DNA for the CDR3 is TGTGCCAGCTCGTCAGGTACTCACAATGAGCAGTTCTTC.

The chain recombines TRBV19 with TRBJ1-2; TRBD1 agrees at 8 bases. Germline V lookup: CDR1 LNHDA, CDR2 SQIVND (reference sequence). The V segment lost 1 base and the J segment 3 bases; nucleotides outside the gene matches: 7. This CDR3 region has 16 residues. The CDR3 DNA sequence: TGTGCCAGTAGTATAGGACAGGGGCCCTACCACTATGGCTACACCTTC. It specifies CASSIGQGPYHYGYTF.